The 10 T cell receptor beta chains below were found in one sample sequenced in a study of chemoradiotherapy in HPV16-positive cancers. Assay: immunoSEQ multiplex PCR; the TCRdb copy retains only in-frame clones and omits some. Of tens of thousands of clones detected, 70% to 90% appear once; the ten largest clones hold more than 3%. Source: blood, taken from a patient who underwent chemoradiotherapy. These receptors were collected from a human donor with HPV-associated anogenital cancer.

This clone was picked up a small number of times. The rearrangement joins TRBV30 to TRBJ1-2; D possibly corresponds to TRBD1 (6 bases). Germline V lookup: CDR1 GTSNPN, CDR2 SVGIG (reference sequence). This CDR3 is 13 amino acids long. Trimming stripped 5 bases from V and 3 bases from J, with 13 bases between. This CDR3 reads CAWSGGGDYGYTF. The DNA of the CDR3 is TGTGCCTGGTCCGGGGGCGGGGACTATGGCTACACCTTC.

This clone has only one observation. CDR3 nucleotide sequence: TGTGCCAGCAGCCATACAGGGGATGGAAACACCATATATTTT. It is translated as CASSHTGDGNTIYF. This chain joins TRBV5-8 and TRBJ1-3, with TRBD1 matching over 7 bases. The CDR3 has 14 amino acids. CDR1 is SGHTS and CDR2 is YDEGEE in the germline V gene. The junction had 4 bases not matched to a gene; V was cut back by 4 bases and J by 3 bases.

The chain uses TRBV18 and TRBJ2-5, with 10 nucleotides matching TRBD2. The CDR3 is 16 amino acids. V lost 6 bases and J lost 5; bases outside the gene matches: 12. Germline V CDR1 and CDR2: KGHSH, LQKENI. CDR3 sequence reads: CASSPSLAGDRETQYF. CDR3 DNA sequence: TGTGCCAGCTCTCCCAGTCTAGCGGGAGATCGGGAGACCCAGTACTTC.

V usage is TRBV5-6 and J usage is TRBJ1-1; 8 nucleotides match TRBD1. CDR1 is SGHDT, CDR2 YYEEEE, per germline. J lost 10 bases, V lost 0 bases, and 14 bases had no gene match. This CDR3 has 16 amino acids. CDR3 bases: TGTGCCAGCAGCTTGGCGGGGTCAGGGGGCTACGGGGGAGCTTTCTTT. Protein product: CASSLAGSGGYGGAFF.

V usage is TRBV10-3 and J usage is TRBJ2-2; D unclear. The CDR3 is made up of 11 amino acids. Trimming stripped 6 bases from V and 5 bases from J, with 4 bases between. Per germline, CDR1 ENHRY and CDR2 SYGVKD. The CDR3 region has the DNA TGTGCCATCAGACGGACCGGGGAGCTGTTTTTT. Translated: CAIRRTGELFF.

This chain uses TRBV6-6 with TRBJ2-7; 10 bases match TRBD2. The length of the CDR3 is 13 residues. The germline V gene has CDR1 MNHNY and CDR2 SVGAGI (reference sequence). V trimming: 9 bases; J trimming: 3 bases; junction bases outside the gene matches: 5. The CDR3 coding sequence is TGTGCCAGTCTAGAGCGGGAGGGCTACGAGCAGTACTTC. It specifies CASLEREGYEQYF.

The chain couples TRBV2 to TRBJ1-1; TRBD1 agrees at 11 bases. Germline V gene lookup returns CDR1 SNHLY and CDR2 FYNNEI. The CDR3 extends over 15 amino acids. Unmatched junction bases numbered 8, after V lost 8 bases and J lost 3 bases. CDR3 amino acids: CASEGKGQGDTEAFF. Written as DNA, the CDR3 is TGTGCCAGCGAAGGAAAGGGACAGGGGGACACTGAAGCTTTCTTT.

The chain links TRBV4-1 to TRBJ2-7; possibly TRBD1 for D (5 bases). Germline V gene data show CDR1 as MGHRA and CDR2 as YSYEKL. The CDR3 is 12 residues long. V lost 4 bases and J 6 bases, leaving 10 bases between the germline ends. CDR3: CASSRPGIEQYF. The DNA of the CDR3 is TGCGCCAGCAGCCGCCCAGGGATCGAGCAGTACTTC.

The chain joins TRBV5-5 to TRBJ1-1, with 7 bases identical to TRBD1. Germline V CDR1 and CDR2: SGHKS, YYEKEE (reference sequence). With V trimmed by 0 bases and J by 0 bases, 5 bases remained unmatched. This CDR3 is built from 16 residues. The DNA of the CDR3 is TGTGCCAGCAGCTTGGCGCCGGACAGGCTGAACACTGAAGCTTTCTTT. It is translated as CASSLAPDRLNTEAFF.

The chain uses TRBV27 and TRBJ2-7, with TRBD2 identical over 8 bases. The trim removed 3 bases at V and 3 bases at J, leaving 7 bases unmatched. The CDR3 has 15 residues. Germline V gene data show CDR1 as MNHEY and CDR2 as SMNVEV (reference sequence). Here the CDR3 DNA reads TGTGCCAGCAGTTTGGGCGGGGGGTTCATCTACGAGCAGTACTTC. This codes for CASSLGGGFIYEQYF.